Below, one T cell receptor (beta chain) is given with its context. The antigen is not known. Scientists ran DNA taken from cultured CD4+ T cells through the Oncomine TCR Beta short-read assay for sequencing. MiXCR was run by TCRdb on the PCR reads, yielding one entry per CDR3 protein. Among some 20,000 distinct CDR3 sequences listed, 40% to 55% were seen once. The CDR3 extends over 15 amino acids. CDR1 is SGHTA and CDR2 is FQGNSA in the germline V gene. Trimming shortened V by 5 bases and J by 3 bases, and 16 bases separated the two germline ends. The sample comes from a study of vaccination and CD4 T cells after COVID-19. Described treatment: roughly nine-day PBMC culture with coronavirus spike peptide pools or control peptides (ViraFEST assay).

The chain recombines TRBV7-2 with TRBJ1-2; a weak D match, TRBD1 (5 bases). The clonotype was recovered from a human donor who had recovered from COVID-19. The sample was CD4+ T cells from blood, cultured in vitro, taken after SARS-CoV-2 vaccination. The CDR3 sequence is CASSPMRRDDYGYTF. The CDR3 region has the DNA TGTGCCAGCAGCCCTATGCGTAGGGACGACTATGGCTACACCTTC.